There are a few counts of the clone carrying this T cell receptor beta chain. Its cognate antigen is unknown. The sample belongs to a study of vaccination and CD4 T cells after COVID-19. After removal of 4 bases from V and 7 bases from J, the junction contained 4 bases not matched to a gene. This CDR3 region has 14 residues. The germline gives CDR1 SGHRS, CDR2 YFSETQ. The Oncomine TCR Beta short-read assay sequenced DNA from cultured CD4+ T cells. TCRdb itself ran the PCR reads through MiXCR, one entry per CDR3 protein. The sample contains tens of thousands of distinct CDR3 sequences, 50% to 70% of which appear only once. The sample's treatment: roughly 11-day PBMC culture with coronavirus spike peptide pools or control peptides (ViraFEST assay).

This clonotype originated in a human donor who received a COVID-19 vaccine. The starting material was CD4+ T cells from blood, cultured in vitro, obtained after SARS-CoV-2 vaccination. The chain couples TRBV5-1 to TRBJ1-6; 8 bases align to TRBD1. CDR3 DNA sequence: TGCGCCAGCAGCGGGGGACAGGAGAATTCACCCCTCCACTTT. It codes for CASSGGQENSPLHF. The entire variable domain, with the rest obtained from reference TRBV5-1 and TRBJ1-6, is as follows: KAGVTQTPRYLIKTRGQQVTLSCSPISGHRSVSWYQQTPGQGLQFLFEYFSETQRNKGNFPGRFSGRQFSNSRSEMNVSTLELGDSALYLCASSGGQENSPLHFGNGTRLTVT.